This TCR beta chain was found in a study of control samples from healthy donors and cancer patients. CDR3 length: 14 amino acids. Germline CDR1 is SEHNR and CDR2 is FQNEAQ (reference sequence). Points on this clone: An end of the junction does not agree with germline; a read error may underlie this.

TCRdb's copy holds only in-frame clones and misses some; the assay was immunoSEQ multiplex PCR. The sample lists 110,000 to 150,000 clones; 80% to 95% were seen once. Sequenced input: blood. The origin of this receptor is a man under 40 in good health. The rearrangement joins TRBV7-9 to TRBJ2-1; D ambiguous. The CDR3 sequence: CASSLDTSYNGQFF. The CDR3 DNA sequence: TGTGCCAGCAGCTTAGACACTTCCTACAATGGGCAGTTCTTC.